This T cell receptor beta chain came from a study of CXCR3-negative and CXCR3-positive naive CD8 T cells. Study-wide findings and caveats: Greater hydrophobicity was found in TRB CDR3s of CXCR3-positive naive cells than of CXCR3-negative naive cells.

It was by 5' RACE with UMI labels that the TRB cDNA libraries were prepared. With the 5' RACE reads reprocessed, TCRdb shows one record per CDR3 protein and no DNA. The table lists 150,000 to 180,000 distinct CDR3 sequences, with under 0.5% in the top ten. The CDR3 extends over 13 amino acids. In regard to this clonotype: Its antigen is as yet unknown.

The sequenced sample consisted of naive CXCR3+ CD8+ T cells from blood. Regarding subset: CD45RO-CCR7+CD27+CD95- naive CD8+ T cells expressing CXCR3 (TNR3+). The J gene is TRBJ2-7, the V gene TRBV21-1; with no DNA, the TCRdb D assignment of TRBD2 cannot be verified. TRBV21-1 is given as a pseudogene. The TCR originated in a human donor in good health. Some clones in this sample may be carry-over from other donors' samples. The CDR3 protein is CASSMGPSEEQYF.